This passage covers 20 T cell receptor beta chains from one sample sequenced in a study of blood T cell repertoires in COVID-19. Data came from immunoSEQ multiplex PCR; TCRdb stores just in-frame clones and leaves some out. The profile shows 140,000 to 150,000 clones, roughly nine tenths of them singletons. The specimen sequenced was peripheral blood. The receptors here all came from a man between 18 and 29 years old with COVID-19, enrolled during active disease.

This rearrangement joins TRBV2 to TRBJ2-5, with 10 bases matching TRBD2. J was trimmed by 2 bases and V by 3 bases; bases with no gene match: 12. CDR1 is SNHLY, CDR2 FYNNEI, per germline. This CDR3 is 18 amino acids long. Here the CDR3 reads CASSDRMVAGGGQETQYF. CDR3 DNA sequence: TGTGCCAGCAGTGACCGGATGGTAGCGGGAGGAGGACAAGAGACCCAGTACTTC.

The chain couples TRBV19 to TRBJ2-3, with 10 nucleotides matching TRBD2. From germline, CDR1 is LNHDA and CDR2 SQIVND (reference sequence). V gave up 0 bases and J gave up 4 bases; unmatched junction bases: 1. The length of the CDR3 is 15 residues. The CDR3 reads CASSIDLAGADTQYF. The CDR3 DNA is TGTGCCAGTAGTATAGACCTAGCGGGAGCAGATACGCAGTATTTT.

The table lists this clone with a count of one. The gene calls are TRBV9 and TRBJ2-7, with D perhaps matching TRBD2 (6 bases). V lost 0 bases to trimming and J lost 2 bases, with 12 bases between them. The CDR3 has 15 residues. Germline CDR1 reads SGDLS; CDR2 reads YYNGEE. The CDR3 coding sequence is TGTGCCAGCAGCGTAGGCGGGACGGTTACCTACGAGCAGTACTTC. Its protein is CASSVGGTVTYEQYF.

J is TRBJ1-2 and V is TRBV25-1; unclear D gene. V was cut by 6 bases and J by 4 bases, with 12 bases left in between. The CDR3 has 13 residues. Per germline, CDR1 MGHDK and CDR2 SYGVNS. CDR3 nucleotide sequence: TGTGCCAGCAGGGGGAGGGCGGTCTATGGCTACACCTTC. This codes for CASRGRAVYGYTF.

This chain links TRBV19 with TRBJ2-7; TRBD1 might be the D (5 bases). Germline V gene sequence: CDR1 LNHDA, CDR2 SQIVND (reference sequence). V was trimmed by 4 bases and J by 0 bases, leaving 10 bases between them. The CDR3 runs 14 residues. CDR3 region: CASSRTTLSYEQYF. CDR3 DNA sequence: TGTGCCAGTAGTAGGACAACCCTCTCCTACGAGCAGTACTTC.

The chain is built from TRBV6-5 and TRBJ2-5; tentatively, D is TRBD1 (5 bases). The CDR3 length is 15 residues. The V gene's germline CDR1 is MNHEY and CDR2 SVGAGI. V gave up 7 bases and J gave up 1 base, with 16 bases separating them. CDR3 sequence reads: CASNKHATVQETQYF. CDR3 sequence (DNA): TGTGCCAGCAATAAACACGCGACAGTCCAAGAGACCCAGTACTTC.

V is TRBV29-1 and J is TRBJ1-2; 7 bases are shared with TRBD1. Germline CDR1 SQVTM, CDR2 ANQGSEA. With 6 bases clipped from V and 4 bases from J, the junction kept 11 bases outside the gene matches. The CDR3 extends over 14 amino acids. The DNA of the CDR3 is TGCAGCGTCGGGGTGACAGGGCTCGGCTATGGCTACACCTTC. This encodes CSVGVTGLGYGYTF. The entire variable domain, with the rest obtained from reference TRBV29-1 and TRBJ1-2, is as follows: SAVISQKPSRDICQRGTSLTIQCQVDSQVTMMFWYRQQPGQSLTLIATANQGSEATYESGFVIDKFPISRPNLTFSTLTVSNMSPEDSSIYLCSVGVTGLGYGYTFGSGTRLTVV.

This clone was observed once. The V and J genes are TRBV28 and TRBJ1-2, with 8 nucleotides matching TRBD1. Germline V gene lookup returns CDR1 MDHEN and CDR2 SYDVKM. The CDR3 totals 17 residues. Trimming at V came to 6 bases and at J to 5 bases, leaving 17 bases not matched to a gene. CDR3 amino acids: CASSQNVLQGAEYGYTF. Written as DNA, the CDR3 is TGTGCCAGCAGCCAAAACGTACTGCAGGGGGCAGAGTATGGCTACACCTTC.

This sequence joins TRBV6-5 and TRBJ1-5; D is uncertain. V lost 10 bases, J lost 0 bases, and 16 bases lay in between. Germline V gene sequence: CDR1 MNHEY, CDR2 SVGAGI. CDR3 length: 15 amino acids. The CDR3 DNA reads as TGTGCCACCTTAGGATGGGCATATAGCAATCAGCCCCAGCATTTT. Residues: CATLGWAYSNQPQHF.

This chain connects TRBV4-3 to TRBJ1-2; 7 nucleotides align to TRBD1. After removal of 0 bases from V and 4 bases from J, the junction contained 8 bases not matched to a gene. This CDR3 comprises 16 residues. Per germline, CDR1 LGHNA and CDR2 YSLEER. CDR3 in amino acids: CASSQDLRTGVYGYTF. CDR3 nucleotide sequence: TGCGCCAGCAGCCAAGACCTGCGGACAGGTGTCTATGGCTACACCTTC.

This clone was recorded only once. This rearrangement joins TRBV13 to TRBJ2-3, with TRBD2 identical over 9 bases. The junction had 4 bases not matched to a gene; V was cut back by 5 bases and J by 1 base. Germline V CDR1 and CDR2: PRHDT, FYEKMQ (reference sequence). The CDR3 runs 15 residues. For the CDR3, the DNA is TGTGCCAGCAGCGCCAGACTAGCGGGCACAGATACGCAGTATTTT. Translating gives CASSARLAGTDTQYF.

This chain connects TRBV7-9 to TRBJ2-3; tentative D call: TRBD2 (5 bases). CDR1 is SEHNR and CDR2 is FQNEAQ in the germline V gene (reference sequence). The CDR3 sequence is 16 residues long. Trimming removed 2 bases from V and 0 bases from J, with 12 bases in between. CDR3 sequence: CASSLIGGGSTDTQYF. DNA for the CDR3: TGTGCCAGCAGCTTAATCGGAGGCGGGAGCACAGATACGCAGTATTTT.

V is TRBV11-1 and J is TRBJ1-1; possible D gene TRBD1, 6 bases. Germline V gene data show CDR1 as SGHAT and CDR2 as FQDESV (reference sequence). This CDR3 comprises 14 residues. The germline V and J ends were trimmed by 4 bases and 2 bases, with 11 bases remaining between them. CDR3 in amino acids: CASSSGTRNTEAFF. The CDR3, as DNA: TGTGCCAGCAGCTCCGGGACACGTAACACTGAAGCTTTCTTT.

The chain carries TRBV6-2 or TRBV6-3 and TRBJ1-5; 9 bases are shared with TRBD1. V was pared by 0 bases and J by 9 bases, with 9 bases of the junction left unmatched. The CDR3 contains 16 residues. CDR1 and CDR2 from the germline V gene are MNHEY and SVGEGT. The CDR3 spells CASSYSRGQGYLPQHF. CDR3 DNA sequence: TGTGCCAGCAGTTACTCGCGAGGACAGGGGTATCTGCCCCAGCATTTT.

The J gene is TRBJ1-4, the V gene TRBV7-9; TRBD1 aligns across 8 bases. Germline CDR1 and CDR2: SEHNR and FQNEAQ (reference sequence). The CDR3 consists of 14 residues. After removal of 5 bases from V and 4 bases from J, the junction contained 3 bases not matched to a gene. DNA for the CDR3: TGTGCCAGCAGCGGGACAGGCCTTAATGAAAAACTGTTTTTT. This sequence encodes CASSGTGLNEKLFF.

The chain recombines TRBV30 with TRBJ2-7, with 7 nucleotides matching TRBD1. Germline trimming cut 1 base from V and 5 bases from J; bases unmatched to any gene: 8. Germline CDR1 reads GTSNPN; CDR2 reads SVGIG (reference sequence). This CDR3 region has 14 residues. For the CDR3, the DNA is TGTGCCTGGAGTGAAGGACAGGCTTCTGACGAGCAGTACTTC. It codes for CAWSEGQASDEQYF.

The CDR3 loop reads CASTPRYGTKGGYTF. The CDR3 DNA sequence: TGTGCCAGCACCCCACGATACGGGACTAAGGGAGGGTACACCTTC. The V call is TRBV21-1, the J call TRBJ1-2. TRBV21-1 is marked as a pseudogene. The CDR3 consists of 15 residues.

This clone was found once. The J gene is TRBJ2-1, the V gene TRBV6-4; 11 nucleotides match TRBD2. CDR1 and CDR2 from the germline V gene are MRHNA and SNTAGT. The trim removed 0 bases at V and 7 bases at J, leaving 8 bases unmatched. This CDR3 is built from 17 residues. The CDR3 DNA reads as TGTGCCAGCAGTGACTCCGCGGTTAGCGGGAGGGTGAATGAGCAGTTCTTC. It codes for CASSDSAVSGRVNEQFF.

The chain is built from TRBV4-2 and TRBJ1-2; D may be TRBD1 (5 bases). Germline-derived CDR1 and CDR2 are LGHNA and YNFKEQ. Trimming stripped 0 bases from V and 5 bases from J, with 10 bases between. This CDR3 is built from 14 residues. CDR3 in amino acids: CASSQDPGTYGYTF. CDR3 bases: TGTGCCAGCAGCCAAGATCCGGGGACTTATGGCTACACCTTC.

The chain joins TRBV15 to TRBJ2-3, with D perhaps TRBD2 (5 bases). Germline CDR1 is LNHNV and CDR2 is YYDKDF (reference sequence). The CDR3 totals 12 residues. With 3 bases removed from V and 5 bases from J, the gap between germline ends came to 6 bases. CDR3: CATSRGVDTQYF. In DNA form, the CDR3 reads TGTGCCACCAGCAGGGGAGTAGATACGCAGTATTTT. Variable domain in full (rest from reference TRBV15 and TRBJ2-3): DAMVIQNPRYQVTQFGKPVTLSCSQTLNHNVMYWYQQKSSQAPKLLFHYYDKDFNNEADTPDNFQSRRPNTSFCFLDIRSPGLGDTAMYLCATSRGVDTQYFGPGTRLTVL.